The TCR beta chain described here comes from a study of blood T cell repertoires in COVID-19. The wider study: PBMCs, B-cell-depleted T cells, or T cells were the source of the cDNA or gDNA that made up the material.

V was cut by 3 bases and J by 4 bases, with 5 bases left in between. This CDR3 is built from 12 residues. The germline V gene has CDR1 KGHSH and CDR2 LQKENI. Original processing methods: Estimation of nucleated cell counts was performed using reference gene primer amplification. Method: immunoSEQ multiplex PCR; TCRdb's copy keeps in-frame clones and lacks some. V and J calls and clone size come straight from that table; D and trimming were deduced from the DNA. Of some 76,000 clones listed, roughly nine tenths are singletons. Material: peripheral blood. This sequence was found in a man older than 75 in a cohort sampled during active COVID-19. The rearrangement joins TRBV18 to TRBJ2-3; D gene unclear. The CDR3 region has the DNA TGTGCCAGCTCACCCCTCGCAGATACGCAGTATTTT. This translates into CASSPLADTQYF.